This T cell receptor (beta chain) was found in a study of T cell responses to AZD1222 COVID-19 vaccine. General study points: Donors were chiefly white British, with a greater number of females, and clonal diversity was perhaps underestimated.

Of note for this clone: As yet, its antigen is unknown.

This table comes from immunoSEQ multiplex PCR, and its TCRdb copy is limited to in-frame clones, with some not included. The sample shows about 140,000 clones, approximately 90% of them seen only once. The junction had 14 bases not matched to a gene; V was cut back by 6 bases and J by 7 bases. Germline lookup yields CDR1 SNHLY and CDR2 FYNNEI. The CDR3 has 15 amino acids. The receptor was derived from an adult in good health. V gene TRBV2 combines with J gene TRBJ2-5; 7 nucleotides match TRBD1. Sequenced material: peripheral blood, taken on day 0 of AZD1222 vaccination. In DNA, the CDR3 is TGTGCCAGCAGGGCGGACAGGTCCTCCTCAAGGACCCAGTACTTC. Its protein is CASRADRSSSRTQYF.